This T cell receptor beta chain was obtained from a study of blood T cells in healthy people across ages. The CDR3 is 16 residues long. Deletions cut 6 bases from V and 13 bases from J, with 28 bases between. Germline V gene sequence: CDR1 MNHEY, CDR2 SVGAGI. Notes on this clonotype: Its antigen remains unidentified.

The authors ran a second PCR of roughly 6 to 12 cycles using a sample-barcoded 5' primer and a J-beta primer mix. TCRdb redid the calling of the 5' RACE reads with MiXCR, one entry per CDR3 protein. The sample contains fewer than 1.5 million distinct CDR3 sequences, roughly 45% of which appear only once. Overall study results and limits: Estimates drawn from one million T cells were deemed to understate diversity. More naive CD4+ cells and higher diversity marked long-lived donors relative to aged donors. Percentage of naive T cells showed a strong correlation with TCR beta diversity.

Sequencing was done on a sample of blood. The receptor was isolated from a young woman in good health. The V and J genes are TRBV6-5 and TRBJ2-4; the D gene is possibly TRBD2 (6 bases). Here the CDR3 DNA reads TGTGCCAGCAGGGAGGGACTCTCGAGCTCCTACAATGAGCAGTACTTC. Encoded protein: CASREGLSSSYNEQYF.